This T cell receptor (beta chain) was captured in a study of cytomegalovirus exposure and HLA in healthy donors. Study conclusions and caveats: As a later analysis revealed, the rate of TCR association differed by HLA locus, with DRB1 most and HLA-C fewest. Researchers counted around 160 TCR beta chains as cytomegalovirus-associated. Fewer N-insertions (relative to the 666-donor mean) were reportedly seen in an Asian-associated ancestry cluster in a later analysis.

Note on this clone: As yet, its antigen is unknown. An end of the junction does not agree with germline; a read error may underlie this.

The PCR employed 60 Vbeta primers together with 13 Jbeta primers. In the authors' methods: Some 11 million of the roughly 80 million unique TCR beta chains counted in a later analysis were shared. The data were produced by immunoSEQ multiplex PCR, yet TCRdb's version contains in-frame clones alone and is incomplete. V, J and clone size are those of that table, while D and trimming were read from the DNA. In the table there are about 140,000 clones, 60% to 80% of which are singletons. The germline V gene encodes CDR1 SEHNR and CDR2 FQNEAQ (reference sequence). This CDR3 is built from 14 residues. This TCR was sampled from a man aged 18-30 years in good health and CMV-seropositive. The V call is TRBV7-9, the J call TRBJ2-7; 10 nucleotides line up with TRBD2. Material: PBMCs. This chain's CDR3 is CSSSEAGGLSEQYF. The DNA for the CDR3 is TGTTCCAGCAGCGAAGCGGGAGGGTTGTCCGAGCAGTACTTC.